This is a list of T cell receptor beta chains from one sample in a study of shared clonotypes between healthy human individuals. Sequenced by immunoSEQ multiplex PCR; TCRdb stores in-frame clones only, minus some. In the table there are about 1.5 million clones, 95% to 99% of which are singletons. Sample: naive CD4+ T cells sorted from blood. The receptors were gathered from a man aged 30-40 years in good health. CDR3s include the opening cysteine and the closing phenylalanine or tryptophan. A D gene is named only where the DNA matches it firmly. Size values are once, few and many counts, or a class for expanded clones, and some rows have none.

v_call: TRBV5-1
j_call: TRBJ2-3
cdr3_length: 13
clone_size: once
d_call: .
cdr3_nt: TGCGCCAGCAGCTTGGAAAGGGGGGATACGCAGTATTTT
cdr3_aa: CASSLERGDTQYF

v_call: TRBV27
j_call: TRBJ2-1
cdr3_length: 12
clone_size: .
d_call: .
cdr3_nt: TGTGCCAGCCACGGAGCCTACAATGAGCAGTTCTTC
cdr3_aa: CASHGAYNEQFF

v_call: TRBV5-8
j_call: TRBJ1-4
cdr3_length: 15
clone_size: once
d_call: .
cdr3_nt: TGTGCCAGCAGCTTGGGCAGGGTAACTAATGAAAAACTGTTTTTT
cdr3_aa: CASSLGRVTNEKLFF

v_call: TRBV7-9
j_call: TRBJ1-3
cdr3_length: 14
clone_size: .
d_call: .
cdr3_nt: TGTGCCAGCAGCTTTGAAGGCTCTGGAAACACCATATATTTT
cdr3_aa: CASSFEGSGNTIYF

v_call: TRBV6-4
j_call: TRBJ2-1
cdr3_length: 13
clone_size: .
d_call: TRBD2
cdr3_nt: TGTGCCAGCAGTGACGGGACTAGCGGTTTCTGGTTCTTC
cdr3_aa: CASSDGTSGFWFF

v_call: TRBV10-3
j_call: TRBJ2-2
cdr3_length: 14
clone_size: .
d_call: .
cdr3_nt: TGTGCCATCAAAGCAAATACGAACACCGGGGAGCTGTTTTTT
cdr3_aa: CAIKANTNTGELFF

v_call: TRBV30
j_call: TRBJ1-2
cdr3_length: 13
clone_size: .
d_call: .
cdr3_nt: TGTGCCTGGAACCCCGACGGAAACTATGGCTACACCTTC
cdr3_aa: CAWNPDGNYGYTF

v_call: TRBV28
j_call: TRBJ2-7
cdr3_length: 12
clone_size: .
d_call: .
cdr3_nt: TGTGCCAGCAGTTTATCCAACTACGAGCAGTACTTC
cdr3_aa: CASSLSNYEQYF

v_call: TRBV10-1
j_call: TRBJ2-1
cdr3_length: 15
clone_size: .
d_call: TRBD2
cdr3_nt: TGCGCCAGCAGTGAGTCGAGCGGGAGGGCCAAAGAGCAGTTCTTC
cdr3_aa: CASSESSGRAKEQFF

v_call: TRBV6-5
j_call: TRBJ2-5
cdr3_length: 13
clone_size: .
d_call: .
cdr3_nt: TGTGCCAGCACCCCAAACCAACAAGAGACCCAGTACTTC
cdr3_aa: CASTPNQQETQYF

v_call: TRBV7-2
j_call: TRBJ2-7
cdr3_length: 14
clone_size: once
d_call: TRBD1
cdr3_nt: TGTGCCAGCAGCTTAGCTTCAGGGGGAGTCGAGCAGTACTTC
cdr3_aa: CASSLASGGVEQYF

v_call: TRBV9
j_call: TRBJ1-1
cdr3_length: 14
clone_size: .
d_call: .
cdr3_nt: TGTGCCAGCAGCGTATCAGCCTTGGACACTGAAGCTTTCTTT
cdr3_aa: CASSVSALDTEAFF